A single T cell receptor (beta chain) is shown here with its context. No cognate antigen has been identified for it. There are no base qualities to consult, and no much larger clone falls within one base. The library was generated by the immunoSEQ multiplex PCR assay. An external provider performed TCRbeta CDR3 sequencing as a commercial service. Concerning the study's data processing: The analyses used productive nucleotide sequences together with amino acid sequences obtained by in silico translation. Diversity was quantified by Renyi entropy over a range of alpha values, with sample size equalised by taking the median of 200 repeated subsamples. For clustering, the distance between each pair of repertoires was computed as one minus the Chao-modified Jaccard index, which corrected for under-sampling. Frequency-weighted overlap with synovial clonotypes was computed at 200 sample sizes with 200 draws without replacement at each size, and the value at the size of the smaller sample was reported. Sourced from immuneACCESS, this table was stored by TCRdb with only in-frame sequences that have V and J called. A share of the clones is absent; for the studies checked, an unresolved V gene accounts for under half, and the remainder has no known explanation. For V, J and clone size, that table is used; D and trimming come from the DNA. This sample holds 1,500 or so clones; 95% to 97% were observed only once. The ten biggest clones cover about 2.5% of the sample.

The sequenced samples were obtained from patients with active juvenile idiopathic arthritis. Cells were sorted right after thawing, and dead cells were excluded with Live/Dead Fixable Near-IR Stain. At the junction V is shortened by 4 bases and J by 5 bases, with 5 bases in between. Sequences KGHSH (CDR1) and LQKENI (CDR2) are obtained from the germline V gene. The CDR3 holds 12 amino acids from the cysteine to the phenylalanine. Only the CDR3 part of the read is kept: 36 bases, read in frame from the first base. The data are from a study of circulating and synovial CD4+ cells in juvenile arthritis (dated by TCRdb to the mid-2010s). The study in broad terms: TCRbeta CDR3 repertoires of circulating HLA-DR+ CD4 T cells, bulk blood CD4 T cells and synovial CD4 T cells were compared within each patient. The goal of the repertoire sequencing was to confirm that synovial clonotypes were enriched in a circulating synovial-like CD4 T cell subset.

The full study reports these points: Because T cell genome counts differed by at least an order of magnitude between CPL and bulk blood CD4 samples, sample-size effects were addressed. Synovial and circulating pathogenic-like lymphocyte repertoires were less diverse than bulk blood CD4 repertoires, and some CPL samples were as oligoclonal as synovium. Since overlap with synovium went up as sequencing depth increased, the measured fractions of shared clonotypes likely underestimated the full repertoire overlap. Traditional Vbeta family usage analysis did not detect the difference between circulating pathogenic-like lymphocytes and bulk blood T cells. Circulating pathogenic-like lymphocytes clustered together with synovial T cells, and compared with bulk blood, the circulating pathogenic-like lymphocytes shared a substantially higher fraction of CDR3 sequences with synovium.

The material sequenced was CD4+ T cells from synovial fluid. The V and J segments used are TRBV18 and TRBJ1-4; the D gene is not confidently resolved. The receptor was derived from a human donor with juvenile idiopathic arthritis. The CDR3: CASSRENEKLFF. The nucleotide sequence is TGTGCCAGCTCACGAGAGAATGAAAAACTGTTTTTT.